The 20 T cell receptor beta chains below were found in one sample sequenced in a study of OX40 agonist ivuxolimab in advanced cancers. Profiling relied on immunoSEQ multiplex PCR, and the TCRdb table lists in-frame clones only, not all of them. The data hold about 90,000 clones, with approximately 90% observed a single time. The material sequenced was CD4+ or CD8+ T cells sorted from blood, taken in a trial of the OX40 agonist ivuxolimab. Source of these receptors: an adult with an advanced solid tumor such as melanoma, head and neck, liver or kidney cancer.

The chain employs TRBV5-1 and TRBJ1-1; D gene unclear. CDR1 and CDR2 (germline): SGHRS, YFSETQ. V lost 5 bases and J 2 bases, leaving 4 bases between the germline ends. The CDR3 has 11 residues. The CDR3 DNA reads TGCGCCAGCAGAGAAAACACTGAAGCTTTCTTT. Translated, it gives CASRENTEAFF.

The V and J genes are TRBV14 and TRBJ2-3; 16 bases match TRBD2. The CDR3 has 17 amino acids. The trim removed 3 bases at V and 5 bases at J, leaving 5 bases unmatched. Germline CDR1 is SGHDN and CDR2 is FVKESK. Written as DNA, the CDR3 is TGTGCCAGCAGCCAGCCGGGACTAGCGGGAGGGCGAGATACGCAGTATTTT. Its protein product is CASSQPGLAGGRDTQYF.

In this sample, this clone turned up once. The chain's CDR3 is CASSETSGRATDTQYF. The CDR3 DNA follows: TGTGCCAGCAGTGAGACTAGCGGGAGAGCCACAGATACGCAGTATTTT. The genes are TRBV6-1 and TRBJ2-3; TRBD2 aligns across 12 bases. With 3 bases clipped from V and 2 bases from J, the junction kept 3 bases outside the gene matches. The CDR3 covers 16 residues. Germline-derived CDR1 and CDR2 are MNHNS and SASEGT.

The CDR3 protein is CASSDLTGAQETQYF. The CDR3 nucleotides read TGTGCCAGCAGTGACTTGACAGGGGCCCAAGAGACCCAGTACTTC. The chain is built from TRBV2 and TRBJ2-5; 8 nucleotides line up with TRBD1. The CDR3 spans 15 residues. Germline V gene data show CDR1 as SNHLY and CDR2 as FYNNEI. The trim removed 3 bases at V and 1 base at J, leaving 4 bases unmatched.

The V gene is TRBV27, the J gene TRBJ2-1, with 8 bases identical to TRBD1. Trimming at V came to 7 bases and at J to 2 bases, leaving 16 bases not matched to a gene. Germline V gene lookup returns CDR1 MNHEY and CDR2 SMNVEV (reference sequence). The CDR3 consists of 18 residues. The CDR3 protein is CASTLERPTGAPYNEQFF. CDR3 DNA sequence: TGTGCCAGCACCCTAGAGAGACCGACAGGGGCCCCCTACAATGAGCAGTTCTTC.

The chain combines TRBV4-2 with TRBJ2-7, with 10 bases aligning to TRBD2. J was trimmed by 0 bases and V by 0 bases; bases with no gene match: 5. The V gene's germline CDR1 is LGHNA and CDR2 YNFKEQ. CDR3 length equals 17 residues. Written as DNA, the CDR3 is TGTGCCAGCAGCCAAGATCCCCCTAGCGGGAGCTCCTACGAGCAGTACTTC. It translates to CASSQDPPSGSSYEQYF.

V is TRBV30 and J is TRBJ1-1; 7 bases are shared with TRBD1. V lost 4 bases to trimming and J lost 0 bases; unmatched junction nucleotides: 11. The CDR3 loop spans 16 amino acids. Germline CDR1 and CDR2: GTSNPN and SVGIG (reference sequence). The CDR3 nucleotides read TGTGCCTGGACGGAAAAGGGGGCTCCGATGAACACTGAAGCTTTCTTT. This gives the protein CAWTEKGAPMNTEAFF.

This rearrangement joins TRBV14 to TRBJ1-2; D call uncertain. The CDR3 runs 14 residues. Germline CDR1 and CDR2: SGHDN and FVKESK. V lost 1 base and J lost 8, with 14 bases in between. The DNA for the CDR3 is TGTGCCAGCAGCCAAGTTCGGGGAGTGGGCGGCTACACCTTC. Translated, it gives CASSQVRGVGGYTF.

The V call is TRBV7-6, the J call TRBJ2-7; TRBD2 is a possible D gene (6 bases). Looked up from germline, CDR1 is SGHVS and CDR2 is FNYEAQ. Deletions cut 6 bases from V and 3 bases from J, with 15 bases between. The CDR3 runs 14 residues. This chain's CDR3 is CASSSSGPHYEQYF. CDR3 DNA sequence: TGTGCCAGCAGTTCAAGCGGGCCGCACTACGAGCAGTACTTC.

The chain combines TRBV4-1 with TRBJ2-3; the D gene is possibly TRBD2 (6 bases). The CDR3 loop spans 15 amino acids. Trimming removed 2 bases from V and 4 bases from J, with 13 bases in between. In germline, CDR1 is MGHRA, CDR2 YSYEKL. CDR3 DNA sequence: TGCGCCAGCAGCCAATCGGTCGGGAGCGCAGATACGCAGTATTTT. It encodes CASSQSVGSADTQYF.

The rearrangement links TRBV27 to TRBJ1-6, with 9 bases aligning to TRBD1. The CDR3 contains 14 residues. V lost 4 bases, J lost 6 bases, and 1 base stayed unmatched. Germline V CDR1 and CDR2: MNHEY, SMNVEV (reference sequence). The CDR3 nucleotides are TGTGCCAGCAGTTGGGGACAGGGTAATTCACCCCTCCACTTT. Translation: CASSWGQGNSPLHF.

The chain recombines TRBV29-1 with TRBJ1-2, with D hard to call. Per germline, CDR1 SQVTM and CDR2 ANQGSEA. This CDR3 has 11 amino acids. V was pared by 4 bases and J by 3 bases, with 6 bases between. The CDR3 coding sequence is TGCAGCGTTGGTTCAGACTATGGCTACACCTTC. Translated: CSVGSDYGYTF.

The rearrangement uses TRBV27 and TRBJ2-7; 8 bases are shared with TRBD2. V gave up 3 bases and J gave up 7 bases; unmatched junction bases: 5. This CDR3 comprises 13 residues. Germline loops: CDR1 MNHEY, CDR2 SMNVEV (reference sequence). The CDR3 sequence: CASSFTSGNEQYF. CDR3 DNA sequence: TGTGCCAGCAGTTTCACTAGCGGTAATGAGCAGTACTTC.

This chain connects TRBV30 to TRBJ2-7; TRBD1 matches 8 bases. Germline CDR1 is GTSNPN and CDR2 is SVGIG (reference sequence). The CDR3 has 14 residues. Trimming cost V 2 bases and J 0 bases; bases outside gene matches: 3. The CDR3 loop is CAWSLTGGSYEQYF. CDR3 nucleotide sequence: TGTGCCTGGAGTTTAACAGGGGGCTCCTACGAGCAGTACTTC.

The chain is built from TRBV5-5 and TRBJ2-1, with 10 bases that match TRBD2. This CDR3 contains 13 residues. Germline-derived CDR1 and CDR2 are SGHKS and YYEKEE (reference sequence). The ends lost 6 bases at V and 12 bases at J; junction bases unmatched: 9. CDR3 DNA sequence: TGTGCCAGCACCGTAAGCGGGAGGGCGGGGCAGTTCTTC. Translating gives CASTVSGRAGQFF.

This rearrangement joins TRBV27 to TRBJ1-1; D gene ambiguous. Germline lookup yields CDR1 MNHEY and CDR2 SMNVEV (reference sequence). The CDR3 sequence is 15 residues long. V shed 0 bases and J shed 0 bases, with 8 bases lying between them. As DNA, the CDR3 is TGTGCCAGCAGTTTATCGAGGAATTTGAACACTGAAGCTTTCTTT. Translating gives CASSLSRNLNTEAFF.

The rearrangement uses TRBV5-4 and TRBJ2-1, with D possibly TRBD1 on 6 matching bases. The V end was cut by 2 bases, the J end by 1 base, with 10 bases between. CDR1 is SGHNT, CDR2 YYREEE, per germline (reference sequence). This CDR3 contains 15 residues. This CDR3 reads CASSLGQISYNEQFF. CDR3 in DNA: TGTGCCAGCAGCTTAGGACAGATATCCTACAATGAGCAGTTCTTC.

The V call is TRBV30, the J call TRBJ2-2, with 7 bases identical to TRBD2. CDR1 is GTSNPN and CDR2 is SVGIG in the germline V gene (reference sequence). J gave up 3 bases and V 3 bases, and 4 bases lay outside the gene matches. This CDR3 is 14 amino acids long. For the CDR3, the DNA is TGTGCCTGGAGGGGACGGGAGGACACCGGGGAGCTGTTTTTT. Its protein product is CAWRGREDTGELFF.

The V gene is TRBV28, the J gene TRBJ1-4; possible D gene TRBD1, 5 bases. V was trimmed by 4 bases and J by 0 bases, leaving 21 bases between them. The germline V gene has CDR1 MDHEN and CDR2 SYDVKM. This CDR3 comprises 19 residues. CDR3 nucleotide sequence: TGTGCCAGCAGTTACGCCCCCTCGGGACCGTTCTCAACTAATGAAAAACTGTTTTTT. Translation gives CASSYAPSGPFSTNEKLFF.

CDR3 coding DNA: TGCAGCGTTGAAGGTCCAACTAGCGGGAGGGCCCCTAGCACAGATACGCAGTATTTT. Translating gives CSVEGPTSGRAPSTDTQYF. J is TRBJ2-3 and V is TRBV29-1; TRBD2 aligns across 13 bases. Trimming took 1 base from V and 0 from J; bases not matched to a gene: 10. Per germline, CDR1 SQVTM and CDR2 ANQGSEA. The CDR3 is made up of 19 amino acids.